A selection of T cell receptor beta chains follows, all from one sample in a study of shared clonotypes between healthy human individuals. This table comes from immunoSEQ multiplex PCR, and its TCRdb copy is limited to in-frame clones, with some not included. The sample records 1.4 million or so clones, about 98.5% being singletons. Sequencing was carried out using naive CD4+ T cells sorted from blood. The receptor source for this set is a man aged 25 to 45 in good health. CDR3s include the opening cysteine and the closing phenylalanine or tryptophan. The D gene is left open where the match is weak. Clone size appears in some rows only: once, few, many, or a class for an expanded clone.

d_call j_call v_call clone_size cdr3_nt cdr3_aa
. TRBJ2-2 TRBV19 . TGTGCCAGTAGTAGCGGGACGAACACCGGGGAGCTGTTTTTT CASSSGTNTGELFF
TRBD2 TRBJ2-1 TRBV19 . TGTGCCAGTAATCCGCTAGCGGGAGGAAAGAGCTCCTACAATGAGCAGTTCTTC CASNPLAGGKSSYNEQFF
. TRBJ2-5 TRBV7-2 . TGTGCCAGCAGCCCGCTGGACGGCCAAGAGACCCAGTACTTC CASSPLDGQETQYF
. TRBJ1-2 TRBV28 . TGTGCCAGCAGTTTTGACAGCCATGGCTACACCTTC CASSFDSHGYTF
. TRBJ1-5 TRBV19 . TGTGCCAGTCGATGGAGGGGGAATCAGCCCCAGCATTTT CASRWRGNQPQHF
. TRBJ2-7 TRBV7-6 . TGTGCCAGCAGCTTAGCGCTTTCGGGAACCTACGAGCAGTACTTC CASSLALSGTYEQYF
. TRBJ1-5 TRBV2 . TGTGCCACCAGTCCAGGTCGGGGCAATCAGCCCCAGCATTTT CATSPGRGNQPQHF
TRBD2 TRBJ2-7 TRBV11-2 . TGTGCCAGCAGCTCTCAAAATAGGCCTAGCGGGAGAGTGGCCTACGAGCAGTACTTC CASSSQNRPSGRVAYEQYF
TRBD2 TRBJ2-1 TRBV6-1 . TGTGCCAGCAGTGTAGCGGATAGCGGGACTTACAATGAGCAGTTCTTC CASSVADSGTYNEQFF
. TRBJ1-5 TRBV7-9 . TGTGCCAGCAGCTTAGCGGGGGGTCCCAATCAGCCCCAGCATTTT CASSLAGGPNQPQHF
TRBD1 TRBJ1-1 TRBV14 . TGTGCCAGCACTAAGGGGGCGAGCACTGAAGCTTTCTTT CASTKGASTEAFF
. TRBJ2-2 TRBV5-1 . TGCGCCAGCAGCCCGGGCAACGCTGGTGACGGGGAGCTGTTTTTT CASSPGNAGDGELFF
TRBD1 TRBJ1-1 TRBV30 . TGTGCCTGGAGCCGTGCCGGGACAGCTATTGAAGCTTTCTTT CAWSRAGTAIEAFF
. TRBJ2-7 TRBV18 . TGTGCCAGCTCACCAGGGGTCGAGCAGTACTTC CASSPGVEQYF
. TRBJ1-4 TRBV27 . TGTGCCAGCAGTGTGGGACGACTGGCGAATGAAAAACTGTTTTTT CASSVGRLANEKLFF
. TRBJ2-5 TRBV18 once TGTGCCAGCTCACCGATAGGAGGCGGGGGCTCGTACCAAGAGACCCAGTACTTC CASSPIGGGGSYQETQYF
TRBD1 TRBJ2-5 TRBV19 . TGTGCCAGTAAAGTGTGGGCTCAGGGGGAAGAGACCCAGTACTTC CASKVWAQGEETQYF